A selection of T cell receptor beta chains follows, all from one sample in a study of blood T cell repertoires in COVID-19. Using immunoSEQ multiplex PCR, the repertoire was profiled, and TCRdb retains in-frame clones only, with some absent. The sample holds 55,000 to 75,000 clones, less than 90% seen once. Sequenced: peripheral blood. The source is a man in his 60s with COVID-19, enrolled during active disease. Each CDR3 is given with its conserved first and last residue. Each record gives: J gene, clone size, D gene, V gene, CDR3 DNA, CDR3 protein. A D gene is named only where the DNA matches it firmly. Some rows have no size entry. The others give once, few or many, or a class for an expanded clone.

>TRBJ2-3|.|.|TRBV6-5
TGTGCCAGCAGTTATTTTTCTAGTATTGGCACAGATACGCAGTATTTT
CASSYFSSIGTDTQYF
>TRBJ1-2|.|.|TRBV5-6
TGTGCCAGCAGCCCCCTGGCGGGGGGGGACGGGAACTATGGCTACACCTTC
CASSPLAGGDGNYGYTF
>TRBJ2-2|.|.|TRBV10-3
TGTGCCATCAGTGCCATACCAGGGTTTGGCGGGGAGCTGTTTTTT
CAISAIPGFGGELFF
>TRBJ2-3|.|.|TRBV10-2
TGCGCCAGCAGTTTAGTGGAGATCGATACGCAGTATTTT
CASSLVEIDTQYF
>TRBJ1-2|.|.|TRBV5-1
TGCGCCAGCAGCTTGGCCACTCAGTACTACGATGGCTACACCTTC
CASSLATQYYDGYTF
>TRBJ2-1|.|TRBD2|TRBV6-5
TGTGCCAGCAGTTACCCGGGAGGAGACAATGAGCAGTTCTTC
CASSYPGGDNEQFF
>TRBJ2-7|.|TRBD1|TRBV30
TGTGCCTGGAGCAAGACAGGGGGGACCAACGAGCAGTACTTC
CAWSKTGGTNEQYF
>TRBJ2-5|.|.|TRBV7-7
TGTGCCAGCAGCTTAGCTCCAGGGGGGCAAGAGACCCAGTACTTC
CASSLAPGGQETQYF
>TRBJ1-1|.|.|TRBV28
TGTGCCGCGACAGAAATGAACACTGAAGCTTTCTTT
CAATEMNTEAFF
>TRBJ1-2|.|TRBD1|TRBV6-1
TGTGCCAGCAGTGAAAGGGACAGTAATATTTTTAACTATGGCTACACCTTC
CASSERDSNIFNYGYTF
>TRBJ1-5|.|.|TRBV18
TGTGCCAGCTCACGGACAAGAGACTATCAGCCCCAGCATTTT
CASSRTRDYQPQHF
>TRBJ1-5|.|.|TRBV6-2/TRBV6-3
TGTGCCAGCAGTTACTCGAAAGGCAGGGTTAGGCAGCCCCAGCATTTT
CASSYSKGRVRQPQHF
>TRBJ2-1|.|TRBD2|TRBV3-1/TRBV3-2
TGTGCCAGCAGCCTATTTATTACTAGCGGGGGGCGGCATGAGCAGTTCTTC
CASSLFITSGGRHEQFF
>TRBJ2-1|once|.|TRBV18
TGTGCCAGCTCACCACGGGCAGGTTACAATGAGCAGTTCTTC
CASSPRAGYNEQFF
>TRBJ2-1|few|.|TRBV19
TGTGCCAGTAGTATACAGAATGAGCAGTTCTTC
CASSIQNEQFF
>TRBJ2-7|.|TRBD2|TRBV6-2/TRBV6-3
TGTGCCAGCAGTAGTGGACTAGCGGGAGTCCCTTACCTCGACGAGCAGTACTTC
CASSSGLAGVPYLDEQYF
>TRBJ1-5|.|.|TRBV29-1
TGCAGCGTTGAGGTAGGGAGTCATGGCAATCAGCCCCAGCATTTT
CSVEVGSHGNQPQHF
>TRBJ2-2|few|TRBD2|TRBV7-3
TGTGCCAGCAGCTTACCAGCGGGGCTGAACACCGGGGAGCTGTTTTTT
CASSLPAGLNTGELFF
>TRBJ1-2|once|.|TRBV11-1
TGTGCCAGCAGCTTACATCCGGAGGGTAACTATGGCTACACCTTC
CASSLHPEGNYGYTF
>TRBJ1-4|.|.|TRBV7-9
TGTGCCAGCAGCCCCTTCTCCTCAGTTAATGAAAAACTGTTTTTT
CASSPFSSVNEKLFF
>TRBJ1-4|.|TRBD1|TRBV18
TGTGCCAGCTCACCGAAGGGACAGGGGCGCACTAATGAAAAACTGTTTTTT
CASSPKGQGRTNEKLFF
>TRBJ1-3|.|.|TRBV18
TGTGCCAGCTCACCATCTGAGGGCGCGGAGGGAAACACCATATATTTT
CASSPSEGAEGNTIYF
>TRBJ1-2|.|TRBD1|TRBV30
TGTGCCTGGAGTCCTCCCGGGACAGGGGATGGCTACACCTTC
CAWSPPGTGDGYTF
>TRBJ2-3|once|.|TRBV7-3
TGTGCCAGCAGCTTAATTCCTAGCACAGATACGCAGTATTTT
CASSLIPSTDTQYF
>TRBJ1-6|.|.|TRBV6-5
TGTGCCAGCAGGGGGGGAACGGCTTATAATTCACCCCTCCACTTT
CASRGGTAYNSPLHF
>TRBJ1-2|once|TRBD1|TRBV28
TGTGCCAGCAGTTTACAAGGGACAGCCTCTTGGTTCGACTATGGCTACACCTTC
CASSLQGTASWFDYGYTF
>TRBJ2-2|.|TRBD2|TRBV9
TGTGCCAGCAGCGTACGAGCGGGAGGACCAGGGGACGGGGAGCTGTTTTTT
CASSVRAGGPGDGELFF
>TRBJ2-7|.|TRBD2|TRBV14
TGTGCCAGCAGCCAAGATTTAGGGAGGGGTGAGCAGTACTTC
CASSQDLGRGEQYF
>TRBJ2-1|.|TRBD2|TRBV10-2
TGCGCCAGCATTAGCGGGAGTGTCTACAATGAGCAGTTCTTC
CASISGSVYNEQFF
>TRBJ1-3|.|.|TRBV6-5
TGTGCCAGCATTCCCCTAGGCTCTGGAAACACCATATATTTT
CASIPLGSGNTIYF
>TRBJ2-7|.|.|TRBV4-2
TGTGCCAGCAGCCAAGGTGCGGGGGCAGGGGAACACGAGCAGTACTTC
CASSQGAGAGEHEQYF
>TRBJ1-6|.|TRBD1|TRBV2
TGTGCCAGCGGTGCCGGGACAGGCTCTTCACCCCTCCACTTT
CASGAGTGSSPLHF
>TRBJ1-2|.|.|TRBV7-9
TGTGCCAGCAGATTAGACACAGTCTATGGCTACACCTTC
CASRLDTVYGYTF
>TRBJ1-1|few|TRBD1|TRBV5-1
TGCGCCAGCAGCCCTTCAGGGGGAATGGGCACTGAAGCTTTCTTT
CASSPSGGMGTEAFF
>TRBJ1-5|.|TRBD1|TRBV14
TGTGCCAGCAGCCAAGAAGAGGGGGCTACTCAGCCCCAGCATTTT
CASSQEEGATQPQHF
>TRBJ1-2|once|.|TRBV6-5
TGTGCCAGCAGTAATGGAGGGGCTACCGACTATGGCTACACCTTC
CASSNGGATDYGYTF
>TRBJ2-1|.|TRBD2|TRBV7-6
TGTGCCAGCAGCCAAGGTAGCGGGGGGAACAATGAGCAGTTCTTC
CASSQGSGGNNEQFF
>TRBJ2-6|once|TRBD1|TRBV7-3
TGTGCCAGCAGCCCCGACAGGGTGGTTGGGGCCAACGTCCTGACTTTC
CASSPDRVVGANVLTF
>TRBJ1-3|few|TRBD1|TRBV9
TGTGCCAGCAGCGTAGCACAGGGGTACGGAAACACCATATATTTT
CASSVAQGYGNTIYF
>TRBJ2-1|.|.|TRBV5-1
TGCGCCAGCAGCCCGCGACAAGACCGATACAATGAGCAGTTCTTC
CASSPRQDRYNEQFF
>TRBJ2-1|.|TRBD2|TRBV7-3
TGTGCCAGCAGCCCCCAGACTAGCCCCAATGAGCAGTTCTTC
CASSPQTSPNEQFF
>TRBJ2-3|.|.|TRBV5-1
TGCGCCAGCAGCTTACAGGGGGGGAACACAGATACGCAGTATTTT
CASSLQGGNTDTQYF
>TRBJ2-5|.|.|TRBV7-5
TGTGTCAGAAGCCGCGGGATAGGGCAAGAGACCCAGTACTTC
CVRSRGIGQETQYF
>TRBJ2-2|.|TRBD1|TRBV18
TGTGCCAGCTCACCCCGGACAGGGGGAGGCACCGGGGAGCTGTTTTTT
CASSPRTGGGTGELFF
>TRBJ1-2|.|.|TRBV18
TGTGCCAGCTCACCTCCCGCGGGGGCTGGCTACACCTTC
CASSPPAGAGYTF
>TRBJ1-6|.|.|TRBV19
TGTGCCAGTAGTATAGATTCCCGGGGGAGCTCCTATAATTCACCCCTCCACTTT
CASSIDSRGSSYNSPLHF
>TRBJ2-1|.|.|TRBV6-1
TGTGCCAGCAGTGTAGGTATGAGGGGGAGCTCCTACAATGAGCAGTTCTTC
CASSVGMRGSSYNEQFF
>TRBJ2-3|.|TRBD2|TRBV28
TGTGCCAGCGTCTCGGGACTATTCACAGATACGCAGTATTTT
CASVSGLFTDTQYF
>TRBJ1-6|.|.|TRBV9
TGTGCCAGCACCCCGGCGGGGTCCTATAATTCACCCCTCCACTTT
CASTPAGSYNSPLHF
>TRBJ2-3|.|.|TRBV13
TGTGCCAGCAGCTTAGGAGGGGGAATCAGCACAGATACGCAGTATTTT
CASSLGGGISTDTQYF
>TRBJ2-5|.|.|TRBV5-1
TGCGCCAGCAGCTTGGCAGGGGACGCTCAAGAGACCCAGTACTTC
CASSLAGDAQETQYF
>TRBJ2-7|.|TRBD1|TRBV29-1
TGCAGCGTGAGGGACAGGGGTTTTGACAACGAGCAGTACTTC
CSVRDRGFDNEQYF
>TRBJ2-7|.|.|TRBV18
TGTGCCAGCTCACCTGGACAGACTACCTACGAGCAGTACTTC
CASSPGQTTYEQYF
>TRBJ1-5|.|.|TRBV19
TGTGCCAGTAGTAGAGTACAGGATAGCAATCAGCCCCAGCATTTT
CASSRVQDSNQPQHF
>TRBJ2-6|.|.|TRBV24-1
TGTGCCACCACTCAAGGGGAGGCAGGGGCCAACGTCCTGACTTTC
CATTQGEAGANVLTF
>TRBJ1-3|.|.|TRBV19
TGTGCCAGTAGTAGAACGGGATGGCAGGTTTCTGGAAACACCATATATTTT
CASSRTGWQVSGNTIYF
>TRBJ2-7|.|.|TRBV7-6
TGTGCCAGCAGCCCAGACTACGAGCAGTACTTC
CASSPDYEQYF
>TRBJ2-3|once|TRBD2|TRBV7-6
TGTGCCAGCAGCTTAGGAAAGGTAGCTAGCGGGAGGGACATAGATACGCAGTATTTT
CASSLGKVASGRDIDTQYF
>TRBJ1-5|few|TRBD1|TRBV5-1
TGCGCCAGCAGCTCAGGGGGCGCAGACAATCAGCCCCAGCATTTT
CASSSGGADNQPQHF
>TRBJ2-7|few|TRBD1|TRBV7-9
TGTGCCAGCAGCCAGTCCCAAGACAGGGGCCACGAGCAGTACTTC
CASSQSQDRGHEQYF